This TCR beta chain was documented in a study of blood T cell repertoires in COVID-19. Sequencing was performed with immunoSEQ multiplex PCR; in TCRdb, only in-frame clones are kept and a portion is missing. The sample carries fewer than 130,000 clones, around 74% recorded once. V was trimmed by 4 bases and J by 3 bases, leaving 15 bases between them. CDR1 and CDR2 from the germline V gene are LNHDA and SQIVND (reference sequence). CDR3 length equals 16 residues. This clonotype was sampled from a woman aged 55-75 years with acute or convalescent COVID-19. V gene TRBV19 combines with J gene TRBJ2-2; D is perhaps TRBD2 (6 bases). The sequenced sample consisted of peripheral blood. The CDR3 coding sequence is TGTGCCAGTAGTAGGCGACCCGGAGGGGACACCGGGGAGCTGTTTTTT. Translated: CASSRRPGGDTGELFF.